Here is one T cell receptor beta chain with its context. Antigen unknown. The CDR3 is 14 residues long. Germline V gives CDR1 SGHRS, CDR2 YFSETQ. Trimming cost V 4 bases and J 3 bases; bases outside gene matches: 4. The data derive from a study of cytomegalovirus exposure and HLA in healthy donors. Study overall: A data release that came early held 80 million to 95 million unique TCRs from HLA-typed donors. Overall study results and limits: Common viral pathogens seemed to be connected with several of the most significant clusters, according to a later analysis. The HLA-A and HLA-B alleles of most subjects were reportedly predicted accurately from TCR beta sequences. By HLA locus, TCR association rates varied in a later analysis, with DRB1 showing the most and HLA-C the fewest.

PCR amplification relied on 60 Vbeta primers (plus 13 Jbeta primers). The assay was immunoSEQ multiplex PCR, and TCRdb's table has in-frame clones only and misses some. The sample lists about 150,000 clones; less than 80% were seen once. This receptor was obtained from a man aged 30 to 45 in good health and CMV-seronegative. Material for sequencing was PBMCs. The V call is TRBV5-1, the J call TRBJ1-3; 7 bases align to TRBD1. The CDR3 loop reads CASSIGGFGNTIYF. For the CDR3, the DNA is TGCGCCAGCAGCATAGGGGGCTTTGGAAACACCATATATTTT.